These 14 T cell receptor beta chains share one sample of origin, sequenced in a study of T cell responses to AZD1222 COVID-19 vaccine. TCRdb keeps only in-frame clones here, not all; method: immunoSEQ multiplex PCR. Of about 78,000 clones in the sample, approximately 90% are singletons; the top ten hold 2.5% to 4%. This specimen consisted of peripheral blood, obtained 28 days after the second AZD1222 dose. These receptors were collected from an adult who received the AZD1222 COVID-19 vaccine.

This chain connects TRBV4-2 to TRBJ1-6, with a possible D match to TRBD1 (6 bases). Germline V gene sequence: CDR1 LGHNA, CDR2 YNFKEQ. The ends were cut back, 3 bases at V and 6 bases at J, with 18 bases in the middle. The length of the CDR3 is 17 residues. CDR3 sequence: CASSHQQGGGGNSPLHF. DNA for the CDR3: TGTGCCAGCAGCCACCAACAGGGAGGAGGTGGTAATTCACCCCTCCACTTT.

V and J are TRBV27 and TRBJ1-5; D might be TRBD1 (5 bases). The CDR3 contains 13 residues. Looked up from germline, CDR1 is MNHEY and CDR2 is SMNVEV (reference sequence). Trimming removed 4 bases at V and 4 bases at J, with 8 bases between. In DNA, the CDR3 is TGTGCCAGCAGTTCGGGGGTGAATCAGCCCCAGCATTTT. Translating it yields CASSSGVNQPQHF.

This chain links TRBV5-4 with TRBJ2-1; the D is unclear. Looked up from germline, CDR1 is SGHNT and CDR2 is YYREEE (reference sequence). The V end was cut by 7 bases, the J end by 6 bases, with 20 bases between. This CDR3 is built from 15 residues. The CDR3 region is CASGTGSSRRNEQFF. Written as DNA, the CDR3 is TGTGCCAGCGGAACCGGGTCCTCGAGGCGCAATGAGCAGTTCTTC.

The rearrangement uses TRBV2 and TRBJ1-2, with unresolved D. CDR1 and CDR2 (germline): SNHLY, FYNNEI. The CDR3 sequence is 12 residues long. The ends were cut back, 3 bases at V and 8 bases at J, with 10 bases in the middle. The CDR3 coding sequence is TGTGCCAGCAGTGACAGGTTCGAAGGCTACACCTTC. It is translated as CASSDRFEGYTF.

The count of this clone is one. The CDR3 nucleotides read TGCGCCAGCAGCCAAGAGGGTTGGCGGGTAATTCAGCCCCAGCATTTT. Protein sequence: CASSQEGWRVIQPQHF. The chain carries TRBV4-1 and TRBJ1-5; D gene ambiguous. The ends were cut back, 0 bases at V and 6 bases at J, with 15 bases in the middle. The CDR3 runs to 16 residues. Germline CDR1 and CDR2: MGHRA and YSYEKL.

The J gene is TRBJ1-2, the V gene TRBV6-5; D is perhaps TRBD1 (5 bases). The V and J ends lost 2 bases and 4 bases respectively, with 8 bases between them. The CDR3 is made up of 13 amino acids. Germline V gives CDR1 MNHEY, CDR2 SVGAGI. CDR3 loop: CASSYDRIYGYTF. DNA for the CDR3: TGTGCCAGCAGTTACGACAGAATCTATGGCTACACCTTC.

The chain combines TRBV5-1 with TRBJ2-7, with TRBD1 matching over 7 bases. The CDR3 is 15 residues long. Trimming removed 4 bases from V and 2 bases from J; junction bases left unmatched: 9. Germline CDR1 is SGHRS and CDR2 is YFSETQ. The CDR3: CASSPLRGMAYEQYF. CDR3 sequence (DNA): TGCGCCAGCAGCCCCCTCAGGGGGATGGCCTACGAGCAGTACTTC.

The V and J genes are TRBV30 and TRBJ2-1; no definite D call. The V end was cut by 2 bases, the J end by 0 bases, with 8 bases between. Germline-derived CDR1 and CDR2 are GTSNPN and SVGIG (reference sequence). The CDR3 is made up of 14 amino acids. CDR3 in DNA: TGTGCCTGGAGTAGAACCCGCTCCTACAATGAGCAGTTCTTC. It specifies CAWSRTRSYNEQFF.

The J gene is TRBJ1-1, the V gene TRBV4-1; perhaps TRBD1 as D (5 bases). The CDR3 has 12 residues. The V end was cut by 1 base, the J end by 9 bases, with 9 bases between. The germline CDR1 and CDR2 sequences are MGHRA and YSYEKL. CDR3 coding DNA: TGCGCCAGCAGCCAAGGGACACGCCAAGCTTTCTTT. Amino acid sequence: CASSQGTRQAFF.

This chain connects TRBV11-3 to TRBJ2-1; D tentatively fits TRBD1 or TRBD2 (5 bases each). CDR1 is SGHNT, CDR2 YENEEA, per germline. The CDR3 extends over 15 amino acids. V was pared by 6 bases and J by 3 bases, with 15 bases between. This CDR3 is CASRPDLGDYNEQFF. The DNA for the CDR3 is TGTGCCAGCAGACCCGATTTGGGGGACTACAATGAGCAGTTCTTC.

This chain uses TRBV5-1 with TRBJ1-2; a possible D gene is TRBD1 (6 bases). V was cut by 3 bases and J by 2 bases, with 11 bases left in between. The CDR3 runs to 14 residues. Per the germline V gene, CDR1 is SGHRS and CDR2 is YFSETQ. The CDR3 bases are TGCGCCAGCAGCTCGGACAGCGTCAACTATGGCTACACCTTC. Amino acid sequence: CASSSDSVNYGYTF.

The chain employs TRBV12-5 and TRBJ2-5, with D maybe TRBD2 (6 bases). CDR1 is LGHNT and CDR2 is FRNRAP in the germline V gene. This CDR3 contains 15 residues. V lost 7 bases and J lost 1, with 16 bases in between. This CDR3 is CASVGRGAIQETQYF. Written as DNA, the CDR3 is TGTGCTAGTGTGGGGCGGGGAGCAATCCAAGAGACCCAGTACTTC.

This chain uses TRBV7-2 with TRBJ1-1, with D maybe TRBD1 (6 bases). This CDR3 contains 15 residues. The germline V gene encodes CDR1 SGHTA and CDR2 FQGNSA. Trimming removed 5 bases at V and 4 bases at J, with 17 bases between. CDR3: CASSLGGRGTTEAFF. CDR3 sequence (DNA): TGTGCCAGCAGCCTAGGAGGCAGGGGCACCACTGAAGCTTTCTTT.

The rearrangement uses TRBV24-1 and TRBJ2-1; D remains ambiguous. Deletions cut 2 bases from V and 4 bases from J, with 14 bases between. Germline CDR1 KGHDR, CDR2 SFDVKD. This CDR3 spans 16 amino acids. In DNA, the CDR3 is TGTGCCACCAGTGATTCCGCTCGGGCCGAATACAATGAGCAGTTCTTC. It specifies CATSDSARAEYNEQFF.